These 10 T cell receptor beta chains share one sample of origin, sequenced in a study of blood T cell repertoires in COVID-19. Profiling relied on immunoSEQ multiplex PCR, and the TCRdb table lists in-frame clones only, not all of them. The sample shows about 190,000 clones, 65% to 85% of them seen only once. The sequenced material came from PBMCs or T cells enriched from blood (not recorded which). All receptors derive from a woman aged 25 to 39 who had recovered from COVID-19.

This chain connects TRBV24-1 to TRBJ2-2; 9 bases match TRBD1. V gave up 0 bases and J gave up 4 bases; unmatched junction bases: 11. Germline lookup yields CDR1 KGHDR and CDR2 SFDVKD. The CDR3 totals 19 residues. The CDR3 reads CATSDLQIMGQGGTGELFF. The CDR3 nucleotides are TGTGCCACCAGTGATTTGCAGATTATGGGACAGGGTGGCACCGGGGAGCTGTTTTTT.

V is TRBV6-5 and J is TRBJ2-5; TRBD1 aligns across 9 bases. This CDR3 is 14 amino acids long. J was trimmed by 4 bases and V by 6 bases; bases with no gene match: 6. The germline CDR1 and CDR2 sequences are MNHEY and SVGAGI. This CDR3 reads CASRWDRVRETQYF. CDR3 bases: TGTGCCAGCAGGTGGGACAGGGTCCGAGAGACCCAGTACTTC.

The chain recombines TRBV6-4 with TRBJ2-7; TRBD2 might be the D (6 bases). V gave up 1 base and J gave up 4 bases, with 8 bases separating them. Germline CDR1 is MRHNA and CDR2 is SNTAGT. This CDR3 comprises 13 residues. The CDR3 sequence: CASSDFLAYEQYV. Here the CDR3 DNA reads TGTGCCAGCAGTGACTTTCTAGCGTACGAGCAGTACGTC.

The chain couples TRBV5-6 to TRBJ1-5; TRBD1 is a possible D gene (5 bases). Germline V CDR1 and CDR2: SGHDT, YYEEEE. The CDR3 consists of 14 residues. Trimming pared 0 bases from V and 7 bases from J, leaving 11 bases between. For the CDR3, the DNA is TGTGCCAGCAGCTTGGAAGGGGCGCGGCAGCCCCAGCATTTT. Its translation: CASSLEGARQPQHF.

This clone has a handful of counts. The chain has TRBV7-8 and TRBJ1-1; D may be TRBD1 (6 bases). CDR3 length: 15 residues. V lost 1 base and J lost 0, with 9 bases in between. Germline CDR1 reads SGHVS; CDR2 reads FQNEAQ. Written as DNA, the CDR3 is TGTGCCAGCAGCTTAGTCCGGACAGTGAACACTGAAGCTTTCTTT. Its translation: CASSLVRTVNTEAFF.

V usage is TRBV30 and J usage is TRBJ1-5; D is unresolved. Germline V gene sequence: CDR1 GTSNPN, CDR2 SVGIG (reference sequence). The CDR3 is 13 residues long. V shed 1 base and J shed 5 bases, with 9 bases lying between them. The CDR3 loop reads CAWSGANDQPQHF. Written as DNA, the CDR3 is TGTGCCTGGAGTGGGGCAAATGATCAGCCCCAGCATTTT.

This chain's CDR3 is CASTRRRERSNQPQHF. As DNA, the CDR3 is TGTGCCAGCACCAGACGGAGGGAGAGGAGCAATCAGCCCCAGCATTTT. J is TRBJ1-5 and V is TRBV5-6; D call uncertain. V lost 6 bases, J lost 1 base, and 17 bases lay in between. Germline V lookup: CDR1 SGHDT, CDR2 YYEEEE. The CDR3 is 16 amino acids.

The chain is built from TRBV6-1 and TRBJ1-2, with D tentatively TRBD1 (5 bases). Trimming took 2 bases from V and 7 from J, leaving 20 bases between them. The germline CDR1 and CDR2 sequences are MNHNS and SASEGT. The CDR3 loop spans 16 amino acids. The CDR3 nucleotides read TGTGCCAGCAGTGAAACGGGAGGGGCCCTATGGGGTGGCTACACCTTC. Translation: CASSETGGALWGGYTF.

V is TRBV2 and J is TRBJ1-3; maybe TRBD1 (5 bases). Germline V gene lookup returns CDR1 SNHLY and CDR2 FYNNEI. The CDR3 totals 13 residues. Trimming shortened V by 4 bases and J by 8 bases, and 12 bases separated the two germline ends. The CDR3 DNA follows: TGTGCCAGCAGTGTCCCCCCGGGGGACACCATATATTTT. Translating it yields CASSVPPGDTIYF.

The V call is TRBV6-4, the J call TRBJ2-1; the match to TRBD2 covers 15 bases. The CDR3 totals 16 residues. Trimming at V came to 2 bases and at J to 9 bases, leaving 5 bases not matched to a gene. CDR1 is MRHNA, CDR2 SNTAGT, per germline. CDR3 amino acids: CASSDGLAGGPGEQFF. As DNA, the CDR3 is TGTGCCAGCAGTGACGGACTAGCGGGAGGGCCCGGTGAGCAGTTCTTC.